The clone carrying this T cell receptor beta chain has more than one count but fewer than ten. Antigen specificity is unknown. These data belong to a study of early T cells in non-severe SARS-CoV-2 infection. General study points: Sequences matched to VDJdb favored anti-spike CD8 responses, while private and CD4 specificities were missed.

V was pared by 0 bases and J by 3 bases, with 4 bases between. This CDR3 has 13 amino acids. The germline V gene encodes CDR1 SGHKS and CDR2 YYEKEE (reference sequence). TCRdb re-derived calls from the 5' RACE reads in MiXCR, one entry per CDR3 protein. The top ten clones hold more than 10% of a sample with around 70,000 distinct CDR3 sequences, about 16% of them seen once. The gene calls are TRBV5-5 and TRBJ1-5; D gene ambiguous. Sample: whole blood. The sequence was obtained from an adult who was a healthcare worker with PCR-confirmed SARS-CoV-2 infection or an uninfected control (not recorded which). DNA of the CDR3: TGTGCCAGCAGCTTGGTTCTCAATCAGCCCCAGCATTTT. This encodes CASSLVLNQPQHF.